This TCR beta chain came from a study of blood T cell repertoires in COVID-19. Study details: Samples taken during acute and convalescent COVID-19 were collected in the United States, Italy and Spain. The cDNA or gDNA used as material had been derived from T cells, B-cell-depleted T cells, or PBMCs.

The CDR3 covers 15 residues. Germline V lookup: CDR1 KGHSH, CDR2 LQKENI. With V trimmed by 0 bases and J by 5 bases, 3 bases remained unmatched. TCRdb's copy holds only in-frame clones and misses some; the assay was immunoSEQ multiplex PCR. The top ten clones hold approximately 10% of a sample with 200,000 to 250,000 clones, around 83% of them seen once. The TCR was taken from a man aged 45 to 65 with active or convalescent COVID-19. The sample comprised peripheral blood. J is TRBJ2-1 and V is TRBV18, with 8 bases identical to TRBD2. The CDR3 reads CASSPPQRENNEQFF. In nucleotides, the CDR3 is TGTGCCAGCTCACCACCCCAGCGGGAGAACAATGAGCAGTTCTTC.